This T cell receptor (beta chain) was obtained from a study of technical replicates of blood from several donors. This clone appeared a single time. Between the trimmed V and J ends, which lost 5 bases and 0 bases, there was a span of 14 bases. Germline V CDR1 and CDR2: MNHNY, SVGAGI (reference sequence). This CDR3 is 16 amino acids long. Only in-frame clones appear in the TCRdb table, and some are missing; sequencing was by immunoSEQ multiplex PCR. The repertoire holds approximately 76,000 clones, around nine tenths seen once, with 0.25% in the top ten. The chain links TRBV6-6 to TRBJ2-1, with D possibly TRBD1 on 5 matching bases. Source material: T cells isolated from PBMCs. The receptor's source is a human donor in good health. The CDR3 DNA reads as TGTGCCAGCAGTCCCCAGGGTACGAGCTCCTACAATGAGCAGTTCTTC. As protein: CASSPQGTSSYNEQFF.